What follows is one TCR beta chain and its context. Its antigen is not known. Trimming took off 7 bases at V and 0 bases at J, with 13 bases between the two ends. Germline V gives CDR1 SGHRS, CDR2 YFSETQ. This CDR3 contains 14 residues. The data were obtained in a study of human T cells and chemical hapten exposure. As to time point: pre-sensitization, week 0. Regarding treatment: therapeutic diphenylcyclopropenone sensitization with weekly scalp DPC. TCRdb analysed the RACE reads with MiXCR anew, one entry per CDR3 protein. Here the sample spans more than 100,000 distinct CDR3 sequences, roughly 13% being singletons. General study points: As patch test score rose, PT1 expanded TCR counts tended to rise as well.

The source is a woman younger than 30 with alopecia areata. Some clones in this sample may be carry-over from other donors' samples. The source was whole blood, collected in connection with sensitization to the hapten diphenylcyclopropenone (DPC). This chain links TRBV5-1 with TRBJ1-1, with no clear D. In DNA, the CDR3 is TGCGCCAGCTTGGACGGACTCTTGAACACTGAAGCTTTCTTT. This translates into CASLDGLLNTEAFF.